The 4 T cell receptor beta chains below come from one sample, sequenced in a study of graft-versus-host responses after intestinal transplantation (dated by TCRdb to the early 2020s). The library was built by means of the immunoSEQ multiplex PCR assay. This immuneACCESS table, as held by TCRdb, lists in-frame sequences with V and J called but not all clones. Of the missing ones, under half trace to an unresolved V gene in checked studies; the others have no known cause. Recorded for this sample are under 50,000 clones; around 92% of them occurred a single time. The biggest ten clones account for around 6.9% of the sample. The material sequenced was PBMCs, taken around 270 days after transplant. The receptor set was obtained from a human patient who received an intestinal transplant, so some T cells may come from the graft donor.

The V call is TRBV7-6, the J call TRBJ2-3; D gene ambiguous. This CDR3 contains 15 residues. The germline V gene encodes CDR1 SGHVS and CDR2 FNYEAQ. The germline V and J ends were trimmed by 1 base and 6 bases, with 14 bases remaining between them. The CDR3: CASSLEGSSMDTQYF. CDR3 nucleotides: TGTGCCAGCAGCTTAGAGGGCAGTAGTATGGATACGCAGTATTTT. Full variable domain (remainder filled in from reference TRBV7-6 and TRBJ2-3): GAGVSQSPRYKVTKRGQDVALRCDPISGHVSLYWYRQALGQGPEFLTYFNYEAQQDKSGLPNDRFSAERPEGSISTLTIQRTEQRDSAMYRCASSLEGSSMDTQYFGPGTRLTVL.

The chain combines TRBV4-1 with TRBJ1-1; 7 nucleotides line up with TRBD1. The CDR3 contains 17 residues. The J segment lost 5 bases and the V segment lost 1 base, leaving 13 bases of the junction unmatched. The germline gives CDR1 MGHRA, CDR2 YSYEKL. The CDR3, as DNA: TGCGCCAGCAGCCAAGTGCCCTACTCAGGGGGTGATACTGAAGCTTTCTTT. This codes for CASSQVPYSGGDTEAFF.

The chain employs TRBV4-2 and TRBJ2-1; 10 bases match TRBD2. Germline CDR1 LGHNA, CDR2 YNFKEQ. V gave up 0 bases and J gave up 9 bases; unmatched junction bases: 11. CDR3 length: 17 amino acids. This CDR3 reads CASSQDLLAGVEIEQFF. The CDR3 region has the DNA TGTGCCAGCAGCCAAGATCTTCTAGCGGGGGTGGAGATTGAGCAGTTCTTC.

The V call is TRBV2, the J call TRBJ1-3; TRBD1 matches at 10 bases. The CDR3 totals 16 residues. The germline V gene encodes CDR1 SNHLY and CDR2 FYNNEI. The trim removed 5 bases at V and 3 bases at J, leaving 7 bases unmatched. CDR3 bases: TGTGCCAGCAGTTACGGACAGGGGGGATTTGGAAACACCATATATTTT. Protein: CASSYGQGGFGNTIYF.